This record concerns one T cell receptor (beta chain) sequence. Its antigen is still unknown. The data were taken from a study of shared clonotypes between healthy human individuals. Overall study results and limits: Of the naive CD4 clonotypes, roughly 5% were shared across a handful of donors.

The table came from immunoSEQ multiplex PCR; TCRdb's copy has only in-frame clones and leaves some out. The sample lists roughly 650,000 clones, approximately 97% occurring once. The CDR3 extends over 19 amino acids. Trimming removed 0 bases from V and 2 bases from J, with 22 bases in between. Germline CDR1 SGHDN, CDR2 FVKESK. The sequenced sample consisted of naive CD4+ T cells sorted from blood. The subset denotes: CD45RA+ positively selected. The chain couples TRBV14 to TRBJ2-5; TRBD2 is a possible D gene (6 bases). The TCR was taken from a woman aged 30 to 39 in good health. Here the CDR3 reads CASSQDQRTMGLGQETQYF. In DNA form, the CDR3 reads TGTGCCAGCAGCCAAGATCAGAGGACTATGGGCCTGGGACAAGAGACCCAGTACTTC.